This T cell receptor beta chain was found in a study of beta chain features in type 1 diabetes. In the study overall: All samples combined gave about 100 million sorted cells for examination.

This CDR3 has 16 amino acids. The germline CDR1 and CDR2 sequences are LNHDA and SQIVND (reference sequence). Trimming took 1 base from V and 2 from J; bases not matched to a gene: 5. Overall study findings and caveats: Significant though moderate, a shortening of TCRB CDR3s appeared in all four CD4+ subsets of Type 1 diabetes patients. PCR, the amplification step, might favor shorter templates, equally in patients and controls. VDJ junctions sequenced from type 1 diabetes patients showed fewer insertions and more deletions. Sequencing used cDNA, and cells with high TCR expression could therefore be over-represented.

Of note for this clone: What it binds is unknown.

Reverse transcription of all isolated RNA meant that expressed TCRB transcripts were sequenced. The data were produced by immunoSEQ multiplex PCR, yet TCRdb's version contains in-frame clones alone and is incomplete. Of hundreds of thousands of clones listed, around 16% were seen once; the top ten hold 0.015% to 0.019%. Specimen: naive CD4+ T cells from blood. This TCR was recovered from a man between 18 and 35 years old with type 1 diabetes. The genes are TRBV19 and TRBJ2-1; 7 nucleotides line up with TRBD2. The CDR3 DNA is TGTGCCAGTAGTATAGGGGGGGGGAGGACCTACAATGAGCAGTTCTTC. Protein sequence: CASSIGGGRTYNEQFF. The full variable domain, its missing parts supplied by reference TRBV19 and TRBJ2-1, is DGGITQSPKYLFRKEGQNVTLSCEQNLNHDAMYWYRQDPGQGLRLIYYSQIVNDFQKGDIAEGYSVSREKKESFPLTVTSAQKNPTAFYLCASSIGGGRTYNEQFFGPGTRLTVL.